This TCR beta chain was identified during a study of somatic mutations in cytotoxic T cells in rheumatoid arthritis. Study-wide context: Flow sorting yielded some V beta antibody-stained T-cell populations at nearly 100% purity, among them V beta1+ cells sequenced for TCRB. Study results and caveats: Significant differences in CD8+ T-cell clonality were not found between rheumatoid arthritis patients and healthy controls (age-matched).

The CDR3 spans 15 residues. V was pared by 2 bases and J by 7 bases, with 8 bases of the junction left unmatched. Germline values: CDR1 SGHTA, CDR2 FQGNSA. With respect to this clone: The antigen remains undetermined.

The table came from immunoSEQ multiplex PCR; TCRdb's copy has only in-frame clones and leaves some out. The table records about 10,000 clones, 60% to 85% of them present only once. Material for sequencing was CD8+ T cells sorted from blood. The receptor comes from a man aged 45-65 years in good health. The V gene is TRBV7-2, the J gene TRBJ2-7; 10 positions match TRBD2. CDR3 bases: TGTGCCAGCAGCTTACAGTTAGCGGGGGGTGAAGAGCAGTACTTC. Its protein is CASSLQLAGGEEQYF.